Sequencing of this T cell receptor (beta chain) was carried out in a study of radiotherapy plus CTLA-4 blockade in lung cancer. Study information: Disease control was achieved by 31% of patients, and objective responses by 18%.

Those patients who had chemo-refractory metastatic non-small-cell lung cancer were given focal radiation along with CTLA-4 blockade through ipilimumab. General observations from the study: Dynamics of early blood T cell clones, together with interferon-beta, were reportedly the best predictors of response. Blood-borne expansion of tumor-derived TCR clones followed radiotherapy plus ipilimumab.

The V end lost 5 bases, the J end lost 6 bases, and 14 bases lay between the germline ends. Germline-derived CDR1 and CDR2 are SQVTM and ANQGSEA. This CDR3 has 13 residues. Comment on this clone: Its target is unknown.

Generated by immunoSEQ multiplex PCR, the TCRdb table keeps only in-frame clones and is missing some. The data hold some 80,000 clones, with 78% observed a single time. This sequence originates from a human donor with non-small cell lung cancer whose response to radiotherapy plus ipilimumab could not be evaluated. Some clones in this sample may be carry-over from other donors' samples. The chain employs TRBV29-1 and TRBJ2-1; D perhaps matches TRBD1 (6 bases). The source was peripheral blood, collected from a patient treated with radiotherapy plus ipilimumab. CDR3 region: CSVSTGFGNEQFF. CDR3 nucleotide sequence: TGCAGCGTTTCGACAGGCTTTGGCAATGAGCAGTTCTTC.